This T cell receptor (beta chain) came from a study of blood T cell repertoires in COVID-19. This CDR3 comprises 15 residues. V was clipped by 3 bases and J by 4 bases; unmatched bases: 8. Germline V gene lookup returns CDR1 SGHVS and CDR2 FQNEAQ. Per the original data handling: Reference gene primers were amplified, and this amplification served to estimate nucleated cell counts. TCRdb's copy holds only in-frame clones and misses some; the assay was immunoSEQ multiplex PCR. V, J and clone size are those of that table, while D and trimming were read from the DNA. The repertoire consists of roughly 250,000 clones, with over 80% occurring once and the leading ten covering 1.5% to 2%.

The J gene is TRBJ1-1, the V gene TRBV7-8, with 7 bases fitting TRBD1. This TCR came from a woman between 18 and 29 years old who had recovered from COVID-19. The material sequenced was PBMCs or T cells enriched from blood (not recorded which). CDR3 region: CASSFENRGATEAFF. The CDR3 nucleotides are TGTGCCAGCAGCTTCGAGAACAGGGGAGCCACTGAAGCTTTCTTT.